One sample yielded the 23 T cell receptor beta chains listed below, sequenced in a study of T cell responses to AZD1222 COVID-19 vaccine. TCRdb's copy holds only in-frame clones and misses some; the assay was immunoSEQ multiplex PCR. Found here are around 71,000 clones, 75% to 90% of them singletons; the top ten hold 11% to 15%. Sequences were derived from peripheral blood, sampled 28 days after the second AZD1222 dose. These receptors came from an adult who received the AZD1222 COVID-19 vaccine.

This sequence joins TRBV7-9 and TRBJ1-1; possibly TRBD1 for D (5 bases). Trimming stripped 8 bases from V and 3 bases from J, with 13 bases between. Germline CDR1 is SEHNR and CDR2 is FQNEAQ (reference sequence). The CDR3 runs to 13 residues. The CDR3 DNA is TGTGCCAGCGGATTGGGCAGGGACACTGAAGCTTTCTTT. Amino acid sequence: CASGLGRDTEAFF.

J is TRBJ2-5 and V is TRBV18; D may be TRBD2 (5 bases). V gave up 3 bases and J gave up 4 bases, with 9 bases separating them. The CDR3 is 13 residues long. Germline V gene sequence: CDR1 KGHSH, CDR2 LQKENI. This chain's CDR3 is CASSPPSRETQYF. The CDR3 nucleotides read TGTGCCAGCTCACCTCCTAGCAGAGAGACCCAGTACTTC.

This clone was seen more than once but under ten times. This chain links TRBV28 with TRBJ2-3; D uncertain. CDR1 is MDHEN, CDR2 SYDVKM, per germline. The CDR3 is 14 residues long. The V and J ends lost 3 bases and 1 base respectively, with 8 bases between them. CDR3 region: CASSFLSGTDTQYF. CDR3 in DNA: TGTGCCAGCAGTTTTCTTTCTGGCACAGATACGCAGTATTTT.

This clone has more than one count but fewer than ten. The V call is TRBV20-1, the J call TRBJ2-7; either TRBD1 or TRBD2 may supply D (5 bases each). The V gene's germline CDR1 is DFQATT and CDR2 SNEGSKA (reference sequence). V dropped 3 bases and J dropped 4 bases, with 13 bases sitting between them. The CDR3 sequence is 13 residues long. The DNA of the CDR3 is TGCAGTGCTAGTAAGGCCGGGGCATACGAGCAGTACTTC. Translated, it gives CSASKAGAYEQYF.

The CDR3 protein is CASRVGVREKLFF. In nucleotides, the CDR3 is TGTGCCAGCAGGGTGGGGGTTCGAGAAAAACTGTTTTTT. The V call is TRBV2, the J call TRBJ1-4, with D maybe TRBD1 (5 bases). The CDR3 extends over 13 amino acids. V was cut by 6 bases and J by 8 bases, with 13 bases left in between. Looked up from germline, CDR1 is SNHLY and CDR2 is FYNNEI.

The chain is built from TRBV6-5 and TRBJ1-2, with D possibly matching TRBD1 (5 bases). CDR1 and CDR2 (germline): MNHEY, SVGAGI. Trimming shortened V by 4 bases and J by 6 bases, and 18 bases separated the two germline ends. The CDR3 totals 15 residues. CDR3 in amino acids: CASSFVGQGVNGYTF. In DNA form, the CDR3 reads TGTGCCAGCAGTTTTGTCGGGCAGGGAGTGAATGGCTACACCTTC.

This clone came up a few times. The chain carries TRBV7-9 and TRBJ1-5, with TRBD1 matching over 9 bases. Germline CDR1 and CDR2: SEHNR and FQNEAQ (reference sequence). The V and J ends lost 5 bases and 1 base, in that order; junction bases with no gene match: 3. The CDR3 extends over 15 amino acids. The CDR3 DNA follows: TGTGCCAGCAGCGACGGACAGGGGAGCAATCAGCCCCAGCATTTT. The encoded protein is CASSDGQGSNQPQHF. Combining the CDR3 with reference TRBV7-9 and TRBJ1-5 gives the whole variable domain DTGVSQNPRHKITKRGQNVTFRCDPISEHNRLYWYRQTLGQGPEFLTYFQNEAQLEKSRLLSDRFSAERPKGSFSTLEIQRTEQGDSAMYLCASSDGQGSNQPQHFGDGTRLSIL.

A single count supports this clone. V and J are TRBV9 and TRBJ1-2; D is possibly TRBD1 (5 bases). The CDR3 has 15 amino acids. The germline V and J ends were trimmed by 0 bases and 1 base, with 10 bases remaining between them. The V gene's germline CDR1 is SGDLS and CDR2 YYNGEE. In nucleotides, the CDR3 is TGTGCCAGCAGCGTAGCTACAGGTGGTAACTATGGCTACACCTTC. Translated, it gives CASSVATGGNYGYTF. The full variable domain, in which reference TRBV9 and TRBJ1-2 provide the parts outside the CDR3, is DSGVTQTPKHLITATGQRVTLRCSPRSGDLSVYWYQQSLDQGLQFLIQYYNGEERAKGNILERFSAQQFPDLHSELNLSSLELGDSALYFCASSVATGGNYGYTFGSGTRLTVV.

This chain joins TRBV10-3 and TRBJ1-2; D gene unclear. Germline CDR1 ENHRY, CDR2 SYGVKD. V was clipped by 3 bases and J by 2 bases, with 10 bases between them. The CDR3 is 14 residues long. The CDR3 loop reads CAISENSLNYGYTF. The CDR3 region has the DNA TGTGCCATCAGTGAAAACTCTCTGAACTATGGCTACACCTTC.

The V call is TRBV19, the J call TRBJ1-3, with TRBD1 matching over 10 bases. The CDR3 consists of 15 residues. CDR1 is LNHDA and CDR2 is SQIVND in the germline V gene (reference sequence). V lost 5 bases to trimming and J lost 2 bases; unmatched junction nucleotides: 3. The CDR3: CASSAGQGTGNTIYF. CDR3 DNA sequence: TGTGCCAGTAGTGCGGGACAGGGGACTGGAAACACCATATATTTT.

The chain recombines TRBV10-3 with TRBJ2-1; D uncertain. Deletions cut 0 bases from V and 7 bases from J, with 7 bases between. The CDR3 runs 13 residues. Germline V lookup: CDR1 ENHRY, CDR2 SYGVKD. The CDR3 DNA follows: TGTGCCATCAGTGAGTCAAACCAGAATGAGCAGTTCTTC. Protein: CAISESNQNEQFF.

This chain uses TRBV28 with TRBJ1-5; no firm D call. Deletions cut 0 bases from V and 8 bases from J, with 5 bases between. The germline V gene has CDR1 MDHEN and CDR2 SYDVKM. CDR3 length equals 12 residues. CDR3 region: CASSLWAEPQHF. The CDR3 coding sequence is TGTGCCAGCAGTTTATGGGCGGAGCCCCAGCATTTT.

The J gene is TRBJ1-2, the V gene TRBV28; a possible D gene is TRBD1 (6 bases). Trimming removed 4 bases at V and 4 bases at J, with 13 bases between. Germline-derived CDR1 and CDR2 are MDHEN and SYDVKM. This CDR3 contains 14 residues. CDR3 nucleotides: TGTGCCAGCAGTTCGGCAGGGGTAGGCTATGGCTACACCTTC. Translation: CASSSAGVGYGYTF.

V and J are TRBV12-3 or TRBV12-4 and TRBJ2-1; D is perhaps TRBD1 (5 bases). The CDR3 is 11 amino acids. The ends were cut back, 10 bases at V and 12 bases at J, with 16 bases in the middle. The CDR3 coding sequence is TGTGCCACTGGGAAAGGGGCCGGGCAGTTCTTC. Translated, it gives CATGKGAGQFF.

Only a few counts were recorded for this clone. The V and J genes are TRBV19 and TRBJ1-5; 7 nucleotides match TRBD1. Germline trimming cut 4 bases from V and 4 bases from J; bases unmatched to any gene: 16. The V gene's germline CDR1 is LNHDA and CDR2 SQIVND (reference sequence). CDR3 length: 18 residues. The CDR3: CASSSSSGQLLKNQPQHF. The DNA of the CDR3 is TGTGCCAGTAGTAGTAGTTCGGGACAGCTCCTTAAAAATCAGCCCCAGCATTTT.

This sequence joins TRBV5-1 and TRBJ2-1; D is unresolved. V was clipped by 3 bases and J by 10 bases, with 11 bases between them. The CDR3 runs 12 residues. CDR1 is SGHRS and CDR2 is YFSETQ in the germline V gene. CDR3 DNA: TGCGCCAGCAGCTACGACACCAACGAGCAGTTCTTC. Translated: CASSYDTNEQFF.

This clone is a singleton in its sample. The chain uses TRBV19 and TRBJ2-1; maybe TRBD1 (6 bases). The germline CDR1 and CDR2 sequences are LNHDA and SQIVND (reference sequence). The V end lost 6 bases, the J end lost 4 bases, and 19 bases lay between the germline ends. CDR3 length equals 16 residues. The CDR3 nucleotides are TGTGCCAGTAGATCATCCGAGGGGGTTCGATACAATGAGCAGTTCTTC. Protein sequence: CASRSSEGVRYNEQFF.

This chain uses TRBV12-3 or TRBV12-4 with TRBJ2-7, with a possible D match to TRBD2 (6 bases). Trimming cost V 6 bases and J 3 bases, with 6 bases left between them. The CDR3 runs 11 residues. CDR3: CASRGGYEQYF. The DNA for the CDR3 is TGTGCCAGCAGGGGGGGCTACGAGCAGTACTTC.

The rearrangement uses TRBV5-6 and TRBJ1-5; 8 bases are shared with TRBD1. The germline V gene encodes CDR1 SGHDT and CDR2 YYEEEE. V trimming: 4 bases; J trimming: 0 bases; junction bases outside the gene matches: 6. This CDR3 contains 16 residues. This CDR3 is CASSLGQGYSNQPQHF. Written as DNA, the CDR3 is TGTGCCAGCAGCCTTGGACAGGGATATAGCAATCAGCCCCAGCATTTT.

The chain has TRBV29-1 and TRBJ1-2, with TRBD1 matching over 7 bases. CDR3 length equals 13 residues. Germline lookup yields CDR1 SQVTM and CDR2 ANQGSEA. Trimming at V came to 6 bases and at J to 0 bases, leaving 4 bases not matched to a gene. The CDR3 bases are TGCAGCGTCTCGACAGGGACTAACTATGGCTACACCTTC. This encodes CSVSTGTNYGYTF.

CDR3 loop: CASSPRGGQAFGELFF. The DNA of the CDR3 is TGTGCCAGCAGCCCCAGGGGGGGACAGGCGTTCGGGGAGCTGTTTTTT. J is TRBJ2-2 and V is TRBV5-6, with D tentatively TRBD1 (8 bases). The CDR3 has 16 residues. Trimming removed 4 bases at V and 7 bases at J, with 20 bases between. Germline V gene data show CDR1 as SGHDT and CDR2 as YYEEEE. Full variable domain (outside the CDR3, taken from reference TRBV5-6 and TRBJ2-2): DAGVTQSPTHLIKTRGQQVTLRCSPKSGHDTVSWYQQALGQGPQFIFQYYEEEERQRGNFPDRFSGHQFPNYSSELNVNALLLGDSALYLCASSPRGGQAFGELFFGEGSRLTVL.

This clone occurred once. The chain recombines TRBV7-2 with TRBJ2-3; TRBD2 is a possible D gene (5 bases). The CDR3 extends over 13 amino acids. V was shortened by 9 bases and J by 4 bases, with 14 bases between the two germline ends. The germline V gene has CDR1 SGHTA and CDR2 FQGNSA. CDR3 bases: TGTGCCAGAACCCCATTGGAGGCAGATACGCAGTATTTT. It yields the protein CARTPLEADTQYF.

The chain has TRBV29-1 and TRBJ1-2, with D hard to call. The CDR3 length is 11 residues. V was clipped by 0 bases and J by 8 bases, with 7 bases between them. CDR1 and CDR2 (germline): SQVTM, ANQGSEA. CDR3 DNA: TGCAGCGTTGAAGATGCCTCGGGCTACACCTTC. This encodes CSVEDASGYTF. Full variable domain (remainder filled in from reference TRBV29-1 and TRBJ1-2): SAVISQKPSRDICQRGTSLTIQCQVDSQVTMMFWYRQQPGQSLTLIATANQGSEATYESGFVIDKFPISRPNLTFSTLTVSNMSPEDSSIYLCSVEDASGYTFGSGTRLTVV.